Shown below are 6 T cell receptor beta chains from a single sample sequenced in a study of T cell repertoires in cytomegalovirus infection. TCRdb re-derived calls from the reads in MiXCR, one entry per CDR3 protein. The table records approximately 990,000 distinct CDR3 sequences, approximately 33% of them present only once. What these receptors recognize is not known. Sequences were derived from cultured CD8+ T cells from PBMCs, sampled from culture after CMV antigen stimulation. All receptors derive from a human donor in good health (CMV status not recorded). Some clones in this sample may be carry-over from other donors' samples.

This clonotype was observed at least ten times. The V gene is TRBV6-1, the J gene TRBJ1-2; D call uncertain. The CDR3 sequence is 14 residues long. V was clipped by 0 bases and J by 2 bases, with 7 bases between them. Per the germline V gene, CDR1 is MNHNS and CDR2 is SASEGT. For the CDR3, the DNA is TGTGCCAGCAGTGAAGCGCCCAGAAACTATGGCTACACCTTC. Its translation: CASSEAPRNYGYTF.

Of note for this clonotype: One end of the junction does not line up with germline, which may come from a read error. This chain joins TRBV6-6 and TRBJ1-2, with unresolved D. Germline CDR1 reads MNHNY; CDR2 reads SVGAGI (reference sequence). This CDR3 is built from 13 residues. The CDR3 DNA is TGTGCCAACAGTTACTCTGGTGATTTTGGCTACACCTTC. This gives the protein CANSYSGDFGYTF.

This clonotype came up a few times. The chain is built from TRBV14 and TRBJ2-1, with TRBD2 matching over 7 bases. The CDR3 loop spans 18 amino acids. The J segment lost 0 bases and the V segment lost 0 bases, leaving 8 bases of the junction unmatched. The germline V gene encodes CDR1 SGHDN and CDR2 FVKESK. CDR3: CASSQEKRGLRSYNEQFF. The CDR3 DNA is TGTGCCAGCAGCCAAGAGAAGCGGGGCCTTCGCTCCTACAATGAGCAGTTCTTC.

Only a few counts were recorded for this clonotype. The genes are TRBV5-6 and TRBJ1-4; 7 bases map to TRBD1. Germline lookup yields CDR1 SGHDT and CDR2 YYEEEE. The CDR3 is 15 amino acids. Unmatched junction bases numbered 9, after V lost 5 bases and J lost 5 bases. The CDR3 DNA reads as TGTGCCAGCAGGTCAGCAGGGACAGAAAATGAAAAACTGTTTTTT. This gives the protein CASRSAGTENEKLFF.

This clonotype was seen a few times. This chain joins TRBV7-6 and TRBJ2-7; 7 bases are a match to TRBD2. CDR3 size: 14 residues. Germline V lookup: CDR1 SGHVS, CDR2 FNYEAQ. The trim removed 1 base at V and 5 bases at J, leaving 5 bases unmatched. The CDR3 loop is CASSLGGGSHEQYV. The CDR3 nucleotides are TGTGCCAGCAGCTTAGGGGGGGGGTCCCACGAGCAGTACGTC.

There are many counts of this clonotype. This sequence joins TRBV6-5 and TRBJ1-1; D gene unclear. Per the germline V gene, CDR1 is MNHEY and CDR2 is SVGAGI. Trimming took 2 bases from V and 1 from J, leaving 5 bases between them. The CDR3 runs to 13 residues. The CDR3 DNA reads TGTGCCAGCAGTTACGGGCAGAACACTGAAGCTTTCTTT. Protein: CASSYGQNTEAFF.